Below are 18 T cell receptor beta chains sequenced from a single sample in a study of OX40 agonist ivuxolimab in advanced cancers. Using immunoSEQ multiplex PCR, the repertoire was profiled, and TCRdb retains in-frame clones only, with some absent. Among about 22,000 clones listed, roughly 90% were seen once. This material consisted of CD4+ or CD8+ T cells sorted from blood, taken in a trial of the OX40 agonist ivuxolimab. These receptor sequences come from an adult with an advanced solid tumor such as melanoma, head and neck, liver or kidney cancer.

This chain links TRBV7-2 with TRBJ2-2; the D call may be TRBD1 or TRBD2 (5 bases each). V dropped 4 bases and J dropped 7 bases, with 16 bases sitting between them. From germline, CDR1 is SGHTA and CDR2 FQGNSA. CDR3 length: 15 residues. The CDR3, as DNA: TGTGCCAGCAGCTCGACCGGGACCTCCTTCGGGGAGCTGTTTTTT. Translating it yields CASSSTGTSFGELFF.

The CDR3 protein is CASSYSGGGNTIYF. As DNA, the CDR3 is TGTGCCAGCAGTTATTCAGGGGGAGGAAACACCATATATTTT. The chain has TRBV28 and TRBJ1-3; TRBD1 matches 7 bases. This CDR3 has 14 amino acids. Germline V gene lookup returns CDR1 MDHEN and CDR2 SYDVKM. V was clipped by 4 bases and J by 4 bases; unmatched bases: 4.

This clone has only one observation. This CDR3 is CASRLDLRGERQETQYF. The CDR3 nucleotides are TGTGCAAGTCGCTTAGACCTTCGTGGGGAGCGCCAAGAGACCCAGTACTTC. The rearrangement links TRBV12-2 to TRBJ2-5; the table's D call of TRBD2 was not tested on the DNA. TRBV12-2 is a pseudogene. This CDR3 spans 17 amino acids.

The chain is built from TRBV9 and TRBJ1-4; D gene ambiguous. The CDR3 runs 15 residues. Germline CDR1 reads SGDLS; CDR2 reads YYNGEE. Trimming cost V 3 bases and J 4 bases, with 13 bases left between them. In DNA form, the CDR3 reads TGTGCCAGCAGCGAACCCGGGAGCGATAATGAAAAACTGTTTTTT. It specifies CASSEPGSDNEKLFF.

V gene TRBV25-1 combines with J gene TRBJ1-1; D unclear. The V end was cut by 6 bases, the J end by 0 bases, with 14 bases between. Per germline, CDR1 MGHDK and CDR2 SYGVNS. The CDR3 length is 15 residues. The CDR3 bases are TGTGCCAGCAGCCGGCCCGGGTGGATGAACACTGAAGCTTTCTTT. Amino acid sequence: CASSRPGWMNTEAFF.

The genes are TRBV27 and TRBJ1-2, with D possibly being TRBD1 (6 bases). This CDR3 comprises 12 residues. Trimming removed 6 bases from V and 2 bases from J, with 7 bases in between. CDR1 MNHEY and CDR2 SMNVEV come from the germline V gene (reference sequence). The CDR3 DNA sequence: TGTGCCAGCAGAAGGGGGAACTATGGCTACACCTTC. It is translated as CASRRGNYGYTF.

This clone came up once. This chain joins TRBV28 and TRBJ2-1, with 8 positions matching TRBD2. Germline CDR1 MDHEN, CDR2 SYDVKM. This CDR3 is built from 16 residues. V lost 1 base and J lost 6; bases outside the gene matches: 8. CDR3 sequence: CASSLYLGGAGNEQFF. The CDR3 coding sequence is TGTGCCAGCAGTTTATATCTCGGGGGGGCCGGCAATGAGCAGTTCTTC.

The V and J genes are TRBV10-2 and TRBJ2-1, with a possible D match to TRBD2 (7 bases). The CDR3 consists of 14 residues. Looked up from germline, CDR1 is WSHSY and CDR2 is SAAADI. Trimming took off 7 bases at V and 0 bases at J, with 10 bases between the two ends. CDR3 DNA: TGCGCCAGCATGAGGGGGGGCTCCTACAATGAGCAGTTCTTC. Amino acid sequence: CASMRGGSYNEQFF.

This sequence joins TRBV10-2 and TRBJ1-6; no clear D. Germline CDR1 WSHSY, CDR2 SAAADI. The length of the CDR3 is 18 residues. Trimming stripped 3 bases from V and 0 bases from J, with 15 bases between. This chain's CDR3 is CASSEVPLLTSYNSPLHF. The CDR3 region has the DNA TGCGCCAGCAGTGAAGTACCGCTTCTGACCTCCTATAATTCACCCCTCCACTTT.

The chain links TRBV7-9 to TRBJ2-2; TRBD2 is a possible D gene (6 bases). The CDR3 is 15 residues long. V gave up 6 bases and J gave up 6 bases, with 17 bases separating them. Per germline, CDR1 SEHNR and CDR2 FQNEAQ (reference sequence). CDR3 in amino acids: CASSRGAGKAGELFF. The CDR3 coding sequence is TGTGCCAGCAGTAGAGGGGCGGGAAAGGCCGGGGAGCTGTTTTTT. The variable domain in full, with the rest retrieved from reference TRBV7-9 and TRBJ2-2, is DTGVSQNPRHKITKRGQNVTFRCDPISEHNRLYWYRQTLGQGPEFLTYFQNEAQLEKSRLLSDRFSAERPKGSFSTLEIQRTEQGDSAMYLCASSRGAGKAGELFFGEGSRLTVL.

V gene TRBV28 combines with J gene TRBJ1-1, with TRBD1 matching over 7 bases. CDR1 and CDR2 from the germline V gene are MDHEN and SYDVKM. V lost 5 bases and J lost 7; bases outside the gene matches: 10. The CDR3 covers 14 residues. In DNA form, the CDR3 reads TGTGCCAGCAGTATCCCGGGACAGCTACTTGAAGCTTTCTTT. It translates to CASSIPGQLLEAFF.

The rearrangement uses TRBV10-1 and TRBJ1-1, with D unclear. Trimming left V 2 bases short and J 4 bases short, with 8 bases between. The germline V gene encodes CDR1 WNHNN and CDR2 SYGVQD (reference sequence). CDR3 size: 13 residues. CDR3 nucleotides: TGCGCCAGCAGTGAGCGAAAAACCACTGAAGCTTTCTTT. Protein product: CASSERKTTEAFF.

This chain joins TRBV4-2 and TRBJ2-1; the D gene is possibly TRBD1 (6 bases). The CDR3 extends over 17 amino acids. Germline V gene sequence: CDR1 LGHNA, CDR2 YNFKEQ. Trimming pared 0 bases from V and 5 bases from J, leaving 17 bases between. The CDR3 DNA follows: TGTGCCAGCAGCCAAGAGCTGGGGGCGCTCTTCAACAATGAGCAGTTCTTC. Protein sequence: CASSQELGALFNNEQFF.

The V call is TRBV2, the J call TRBJ1-6; possibly TRBD1 for D (6 bases). Germline loops: CDR1 SNHLY, CDR2 FYNNEI. CDR3 size: 15 residues. Trimming removed 4 bases from V and 2 bases from J, with 9 bases in between. The CDR3 DNA reads as TGTGCCAGCAGTGGGTCAGGGGCCTATAATTCACCCCTCCACTTT. It yields the protein CASSGSGAYNSPLHF.

J is TRBJ2-5 and V is TRBV7-9; 7 nucleotides line up with TRBD1. CDR1 and CDR2 (germline): SEHNR, FQNEAQ (reference sequence). The CDR3 runs 14 residues. After removal of 6 bases from V and 2 bases from J, the junction contained 6 bases not matched to a gene. The CDR3 region has the DNA TGTGCCAGCAGATCCCGGGACAGACAAGAGACCCAGTACTTC. This codes for CASRSRDRQETQYF.

The rearrangement joins TRBV10-1 to TRBJ1-2; 7 bases match TRBD1. J gave up 5 bases and V 4 bases, and 4 bases lay outside the gene matches. Germline lookup yields CDR1 WNHNN and CDR2 SYGVQD (reference sequence). The CDR3 is 13 residues long. The chain's CDR3 is CASSAGTVYGYTF. CDR3 DNA: TGCGCCAGCAGTGCCGGGACAGTTTATGGCTACACCTTC.

This chain's CDR3 is CASSSDRGNTEAFF. CDR3 DNA sequence: TGTGCCAGCAGCAGCGACAGGGGGAACACTGAAGCTTTCTTT. V gene TRBV7-2 combines with J gene TRBJ1-1, with TRBD1 matching 8 bases. Germline CDR1 SGHTA, CDR2 FQGNSA. The V segment lost 5 bases and the J segment 1 base; nucleotides outside the gene matches: 3. The CDR3 has 14 residues.

The chain links TRBV18 to TRBJ1-1, with D uncertain. Germline values: CDR1 KGHSH, CDR2 LQKENI. V was pared by 2 bases and J by 3 bases, with 7 bases between. The CDR3 has 13 amino acids. CDR3 in amino acids: CASSPGVDTEAFF. The CDR3 nucleotides are TGTGCCAGCTCACCAGGAGTAGACACTGAAGCTTTCTTT.